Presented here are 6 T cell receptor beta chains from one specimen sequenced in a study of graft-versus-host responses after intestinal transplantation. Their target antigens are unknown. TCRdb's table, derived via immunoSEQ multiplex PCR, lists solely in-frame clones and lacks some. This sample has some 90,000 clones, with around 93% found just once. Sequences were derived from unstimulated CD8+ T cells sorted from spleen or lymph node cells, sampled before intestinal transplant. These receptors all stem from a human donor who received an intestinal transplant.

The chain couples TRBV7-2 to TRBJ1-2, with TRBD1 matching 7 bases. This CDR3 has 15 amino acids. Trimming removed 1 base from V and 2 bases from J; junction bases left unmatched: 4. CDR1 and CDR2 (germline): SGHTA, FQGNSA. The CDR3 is CASSLVPGQNYGYTF. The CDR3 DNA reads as TGTGCCAGCAGCTTAGTACCGGGACAGAACTATGGCTACACCTTC. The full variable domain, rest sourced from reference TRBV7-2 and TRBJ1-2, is GAGVSQSPSNKVTEKGKDVELRCDPISGHTALYWYRQSLGQGLEFLIYFQGNSAPDKSGLPSDRFSAERTGGSVSTLTIQRTQQEDSAVYLCASSLVPGQNYGYTFGSGTRLTVV.

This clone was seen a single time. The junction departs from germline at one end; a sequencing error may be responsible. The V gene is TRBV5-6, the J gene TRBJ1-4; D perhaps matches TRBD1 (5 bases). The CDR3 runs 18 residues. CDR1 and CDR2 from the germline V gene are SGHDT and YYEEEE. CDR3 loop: CASSLGQIPIWTNEKLFF. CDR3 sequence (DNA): TGTGCCAGCAGTTTGGGGCAGATCCCCATTTGGACTAATGAAAAACTGTTTTTT.

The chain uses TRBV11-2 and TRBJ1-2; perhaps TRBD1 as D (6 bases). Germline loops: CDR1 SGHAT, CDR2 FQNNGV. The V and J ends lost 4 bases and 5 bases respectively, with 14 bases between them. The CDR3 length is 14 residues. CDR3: CASSSSATGYGYTF. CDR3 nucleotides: TGTGCCAGCAGCTCCTCCGCGACAGGATATGGCTACACCTTC.

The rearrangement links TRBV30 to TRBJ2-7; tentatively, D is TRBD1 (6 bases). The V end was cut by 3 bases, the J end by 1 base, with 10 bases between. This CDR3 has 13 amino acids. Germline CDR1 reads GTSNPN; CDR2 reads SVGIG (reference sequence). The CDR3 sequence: CAWSRQESYEQYF. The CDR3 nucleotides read TGTGCCTGGAGCCGACAGGAATCCTACGAGCAGTACTTC.

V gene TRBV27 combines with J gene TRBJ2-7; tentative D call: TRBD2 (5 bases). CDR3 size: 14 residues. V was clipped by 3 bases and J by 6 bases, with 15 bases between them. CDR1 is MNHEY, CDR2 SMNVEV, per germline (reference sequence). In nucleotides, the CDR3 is TGTGCCAGCAGTTTTTCGGGATTCGCGGCCGAGCAGTACTTC. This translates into CASSFSGFAAEQYF.

The CDR3 nucleotides read TGTGCCAGCAGCCAGGAGCCGGGACAGGGCACAGATACGCAGTATTTT. As protein: CASSQEPGQGTDTQYF. V usage is TRBV7-6 and J usage is TRBJ2-3, with 8 bases aligning to TRBD1. CDR3 length: 16 residues. In germline, CDR1 is SGHVS, CDR2 FNYEAQ. J lost 1 base, V lost 5 bases, and 8 bases had no gene match.